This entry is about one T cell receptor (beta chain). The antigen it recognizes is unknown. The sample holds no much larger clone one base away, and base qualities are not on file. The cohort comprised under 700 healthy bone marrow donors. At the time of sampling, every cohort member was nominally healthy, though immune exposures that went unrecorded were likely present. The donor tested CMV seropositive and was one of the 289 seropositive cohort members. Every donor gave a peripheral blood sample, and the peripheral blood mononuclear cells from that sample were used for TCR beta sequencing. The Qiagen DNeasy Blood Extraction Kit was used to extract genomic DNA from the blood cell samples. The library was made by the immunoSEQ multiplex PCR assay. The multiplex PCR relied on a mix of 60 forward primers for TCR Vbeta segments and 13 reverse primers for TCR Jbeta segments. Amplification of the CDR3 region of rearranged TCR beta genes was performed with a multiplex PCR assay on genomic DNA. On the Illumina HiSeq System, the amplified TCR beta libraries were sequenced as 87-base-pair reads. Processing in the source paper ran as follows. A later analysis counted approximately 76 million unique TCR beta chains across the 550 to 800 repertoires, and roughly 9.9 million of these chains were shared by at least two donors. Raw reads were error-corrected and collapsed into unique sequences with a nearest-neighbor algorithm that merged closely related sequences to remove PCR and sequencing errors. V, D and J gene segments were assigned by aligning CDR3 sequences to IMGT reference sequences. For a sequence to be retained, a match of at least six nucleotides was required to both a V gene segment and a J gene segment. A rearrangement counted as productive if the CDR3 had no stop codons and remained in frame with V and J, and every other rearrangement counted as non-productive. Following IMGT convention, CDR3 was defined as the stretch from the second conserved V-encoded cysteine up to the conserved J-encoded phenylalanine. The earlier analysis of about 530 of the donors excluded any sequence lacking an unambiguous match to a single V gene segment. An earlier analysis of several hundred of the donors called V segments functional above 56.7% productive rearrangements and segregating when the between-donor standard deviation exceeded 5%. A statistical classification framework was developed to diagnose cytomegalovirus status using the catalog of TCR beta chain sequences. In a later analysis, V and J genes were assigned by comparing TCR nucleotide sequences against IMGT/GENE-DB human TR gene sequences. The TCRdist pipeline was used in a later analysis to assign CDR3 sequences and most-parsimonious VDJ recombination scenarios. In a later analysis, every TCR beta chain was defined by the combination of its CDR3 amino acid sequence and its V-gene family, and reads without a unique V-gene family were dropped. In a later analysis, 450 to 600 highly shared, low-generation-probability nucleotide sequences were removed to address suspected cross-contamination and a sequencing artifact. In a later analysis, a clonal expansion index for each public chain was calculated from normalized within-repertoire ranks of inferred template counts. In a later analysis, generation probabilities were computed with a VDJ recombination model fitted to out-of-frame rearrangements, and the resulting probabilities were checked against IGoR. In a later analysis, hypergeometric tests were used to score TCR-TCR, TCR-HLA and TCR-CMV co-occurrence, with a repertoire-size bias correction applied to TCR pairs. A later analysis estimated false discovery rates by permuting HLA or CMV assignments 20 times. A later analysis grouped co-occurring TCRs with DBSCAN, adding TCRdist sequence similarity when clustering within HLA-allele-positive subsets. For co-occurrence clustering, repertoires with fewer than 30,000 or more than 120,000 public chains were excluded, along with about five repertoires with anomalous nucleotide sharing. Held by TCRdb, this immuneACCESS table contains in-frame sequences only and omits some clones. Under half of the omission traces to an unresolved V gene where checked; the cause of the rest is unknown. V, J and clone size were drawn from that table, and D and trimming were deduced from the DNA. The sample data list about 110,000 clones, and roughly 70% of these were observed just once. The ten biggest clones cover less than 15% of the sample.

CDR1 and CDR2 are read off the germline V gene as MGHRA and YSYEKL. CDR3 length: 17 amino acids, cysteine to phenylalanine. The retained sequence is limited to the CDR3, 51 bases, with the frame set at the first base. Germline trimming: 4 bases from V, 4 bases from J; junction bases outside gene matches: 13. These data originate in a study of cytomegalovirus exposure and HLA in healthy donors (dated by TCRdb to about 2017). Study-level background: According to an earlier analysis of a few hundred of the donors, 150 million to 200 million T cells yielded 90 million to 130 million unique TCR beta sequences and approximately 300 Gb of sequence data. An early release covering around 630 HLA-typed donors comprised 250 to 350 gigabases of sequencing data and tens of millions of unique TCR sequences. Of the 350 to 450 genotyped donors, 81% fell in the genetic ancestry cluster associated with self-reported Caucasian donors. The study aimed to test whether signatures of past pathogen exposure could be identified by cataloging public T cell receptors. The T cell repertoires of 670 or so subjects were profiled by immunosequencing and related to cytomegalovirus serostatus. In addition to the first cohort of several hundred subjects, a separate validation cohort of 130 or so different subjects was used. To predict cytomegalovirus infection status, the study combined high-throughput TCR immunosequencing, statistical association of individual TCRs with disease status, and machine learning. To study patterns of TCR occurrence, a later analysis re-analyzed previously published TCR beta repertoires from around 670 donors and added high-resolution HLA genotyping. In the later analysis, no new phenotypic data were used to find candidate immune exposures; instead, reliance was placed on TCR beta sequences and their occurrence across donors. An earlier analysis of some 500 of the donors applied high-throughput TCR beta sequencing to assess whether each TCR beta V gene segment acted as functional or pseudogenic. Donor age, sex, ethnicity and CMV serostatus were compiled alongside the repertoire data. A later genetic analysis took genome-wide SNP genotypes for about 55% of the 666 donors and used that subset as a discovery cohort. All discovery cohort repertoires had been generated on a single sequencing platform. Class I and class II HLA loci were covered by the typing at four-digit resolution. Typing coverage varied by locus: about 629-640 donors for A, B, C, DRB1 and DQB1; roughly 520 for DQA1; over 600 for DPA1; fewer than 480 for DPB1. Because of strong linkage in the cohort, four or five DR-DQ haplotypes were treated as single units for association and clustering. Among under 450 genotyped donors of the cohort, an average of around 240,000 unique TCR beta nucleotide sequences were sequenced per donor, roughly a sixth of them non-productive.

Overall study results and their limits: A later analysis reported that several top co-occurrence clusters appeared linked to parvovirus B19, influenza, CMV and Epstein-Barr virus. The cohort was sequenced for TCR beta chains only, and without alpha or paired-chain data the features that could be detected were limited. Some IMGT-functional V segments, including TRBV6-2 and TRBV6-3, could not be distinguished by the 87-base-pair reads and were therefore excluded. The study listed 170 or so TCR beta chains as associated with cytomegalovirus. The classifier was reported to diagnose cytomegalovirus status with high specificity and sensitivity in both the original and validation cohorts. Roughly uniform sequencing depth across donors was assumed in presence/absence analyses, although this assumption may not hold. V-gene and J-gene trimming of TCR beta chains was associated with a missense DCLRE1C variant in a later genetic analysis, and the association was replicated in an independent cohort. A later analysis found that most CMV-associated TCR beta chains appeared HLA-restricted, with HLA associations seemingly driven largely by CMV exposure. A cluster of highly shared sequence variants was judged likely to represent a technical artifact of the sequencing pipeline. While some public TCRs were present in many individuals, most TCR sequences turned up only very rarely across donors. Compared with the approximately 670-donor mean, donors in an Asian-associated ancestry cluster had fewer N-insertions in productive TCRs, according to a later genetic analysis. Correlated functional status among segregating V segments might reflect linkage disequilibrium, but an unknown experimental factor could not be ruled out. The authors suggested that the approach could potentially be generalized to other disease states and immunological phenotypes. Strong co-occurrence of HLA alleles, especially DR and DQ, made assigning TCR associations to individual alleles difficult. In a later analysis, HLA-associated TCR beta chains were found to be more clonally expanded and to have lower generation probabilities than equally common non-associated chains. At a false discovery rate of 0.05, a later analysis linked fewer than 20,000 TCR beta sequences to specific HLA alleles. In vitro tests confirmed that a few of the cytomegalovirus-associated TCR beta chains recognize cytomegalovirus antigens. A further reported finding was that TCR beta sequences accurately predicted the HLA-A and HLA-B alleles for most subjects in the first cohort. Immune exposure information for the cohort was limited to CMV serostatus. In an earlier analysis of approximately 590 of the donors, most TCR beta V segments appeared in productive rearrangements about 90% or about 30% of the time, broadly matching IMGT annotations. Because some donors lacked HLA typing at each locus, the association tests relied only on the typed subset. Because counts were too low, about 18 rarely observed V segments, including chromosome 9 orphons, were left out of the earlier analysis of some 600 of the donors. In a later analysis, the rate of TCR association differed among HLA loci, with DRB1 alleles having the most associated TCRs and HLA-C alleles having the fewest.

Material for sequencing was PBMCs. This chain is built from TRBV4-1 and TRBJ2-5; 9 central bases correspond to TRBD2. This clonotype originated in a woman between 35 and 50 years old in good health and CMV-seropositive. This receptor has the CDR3 CASSPTSSGGQGETQYF. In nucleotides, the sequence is TGCGCCAGCAGCCCTACCTCGAGCGGGGGGCAAGGAGAGACCCAGTACTTC.